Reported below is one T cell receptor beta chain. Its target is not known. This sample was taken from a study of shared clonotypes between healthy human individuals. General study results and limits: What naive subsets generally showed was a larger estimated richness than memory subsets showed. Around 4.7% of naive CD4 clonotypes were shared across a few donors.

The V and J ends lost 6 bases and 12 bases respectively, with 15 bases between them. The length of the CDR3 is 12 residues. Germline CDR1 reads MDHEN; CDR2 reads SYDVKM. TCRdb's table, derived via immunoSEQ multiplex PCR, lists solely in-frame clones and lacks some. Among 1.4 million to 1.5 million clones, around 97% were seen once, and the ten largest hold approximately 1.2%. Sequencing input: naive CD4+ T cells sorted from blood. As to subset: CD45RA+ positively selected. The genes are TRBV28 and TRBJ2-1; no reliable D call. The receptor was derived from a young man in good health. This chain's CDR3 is CASSELPIRQFF. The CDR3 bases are TGTGCCAGCAGCGAACTCCCCATCAGGCAGTTCTTC.